A selection of T cell receptor beta chains follows, all from one sample in a study of tumor and adjacent non-tumor tissue in lung cancer. A single record per CDR3 protein comes from TCRdb applying MiXCR to the multiplex PCR reads. The sample has 60,000 to 80,000 distinct CDR3 sequences; less than 75% are singletons. The specimen was distant non-tumor lung tissue. These TCRs come from a woman in her forties or fifties with non-small cell lung cancer. Both conserved end residues are part of each CDR3. A D gene is named only where the DNA matches it firmly.

d_gene	j_gene	v_gene	len	CDR3aa
NA	TRBJ1-1	TRBV11-1	14	CVSSLKELSTEASF
NA	TRBJ2-2	TRBV29-1	14	CSVLGQGRTGELFF
TRBD2	TRBJ2-1	TRBV25-1	16	CASSEMGREAHNEQFF
TRBD2	TRBJ2-1	TRBV6-2/TRBV6-3	18	CASSYVSGRPNSYNEQFF
NA	TRBJ1-2	TRBV20-1	15	CSASALGSRVDGYTF
NA	TRBJ2-3	TRBV11-1	15	CGGCLGSSGVNTQYF
TRBD2	TRBJ2-1	TRBV20-1	14	CSDTSGGTSGSQIF
TRBD2	TRBJ2-1	TRBV11-3	14	CANSIVGGESEQFF
NA	TRBJ1-1	TRBV20-1	13	CSARRLADTEALF
NA	TRBJ1-1	TRBV6-5	11	CASSYGTEAFF
TRBD2	TRBJ2-3	TRBV4-3	16	CTSSQVGSGTTDTQYF
NA	TRBJ2-2	TRBV20-1	12	CRATQGSGELFF
NA	TRBJ2-1	TRBV4-1	15	CASSQEQVSYNEQFF
NA	TRBJ1-2	TRBV6-1	12	CASSGIHHGYTF
NA	TRBJ2-6	TRBV28	15	CASSSICPGANILTF
NA	TRBJ2-7	TRBV11-2	17	CTSSLAAGRTGPYKQYF
TRBD2	TRBJ2-1	TRBV4-2	15	CASSDAGGPSDEQFF
TRBD1	TRBJ2-5	TRBV14	14	CASSQGQGLETQYF
NA	TRBJ2-7	TRBV20-1	14	CSISREGTDYEQYF
TRBD1	TRBJ2-7	TRBV11-2	15	CASSLGTDRTYEQYF
TRBD1	TRBJ1-6	TRBV20-1	14	CSARTGTAHWPIHF
NA	TRBJ2-1	TRBV7-3	14	CASSPCPRDNEQFF
TRBD1	TRBJ1-2	TRBV10-3	13	CAIRGTGGGGYTF
NA	TRBJ1-5	TRBV6-2/TRBV6-3	16	CVSSPTQGGYTQPQLF
NA	TRBJ2-7	TRBV2	15	CASTTNPRATHEQYF
NA	TRBJ2-1	TRBV7-8	20	CASSFPEPSRELIPYNEQFF
NA	TRBJ1-2	TRBV4-2	12	CTSSQHIYGYNF
NA	TRBJ2-2	TRBV20-1	13	CSAYRYESGELFF
NA	TRBJ1-2	TRBV6-6	15	CASSYSPQGTLGYIF
TRBD2	TRBJ2-1	TRBV4-3	17	CARSQDPGTSGLMEQFF
NA	TRBJ2-1	TRBV29-1	16	CSVEGGSPASYNEQFF
NA	TRBJ2-7	TRBV28	15	CASSPRSGEVDEQYF
NA	TRBJ2-6	TRBV29-1	14	CSVETAVGAKVLTF
TRBD1	TRBJ1-2	TRBV6-2/TRBV6-3	14	CASSRGQGHDNYTF
NA	TRBJ1-1	TRBV6-5	13	CASSYREYTEAFF
NA	TRBJ2-2	TRBV11-2	19	CASTLDPEWSLQNTGELFF
TRBD1	TRBJ2-7	TRBV4-3	15	CASSQTTGGFYEQYF
NA	TRBJ2-5	TRBV11-2	16	CASSLEAPGSKGTQYF
TRBD1	TRBJ2-2	TRBV20-1	14	CNAGAGGNTGELFF
NA	TRBJ2-1	TRBV10-3	16	CAISESTALLYNEQLF
NA	TRBJ2-7	TRBV14	14	CASSQTGIRYEQYF
NA	TRBJ2-7	TRBV4-2	14	CVSSQEISHGEQYF
TRBD1	TRBJ2-1	TRBV6-5	15	CASSSDPGQGNEQFF
NA	TRBJ2-7	TRBV20-1	14	CNASREGTGYDQYF
NA	TRBJ2-2	TRBV28	21	CASSFRAWVAAFKRDTGELFF
TRBD1	TRBJ2-6	TRBV20-1	17	CSANGQDLNSEADVLTF
NA	TRBJ2-3	TRBV11-2	13	CASSLGPSGMQYF
TRBD1	TRBJ1-4	TRBV7-9	15	CASSLETGTDEKLFF
TRBD1	TRBJ2-5	TRBV20-1	18	CSVNTGTGNVWHAETQYF
NA	TRBJ2-5	TRBV11-2	13	CTSSFGEAKTQYF